A selection of T cell receptor beta chains follows, all from one sample in a study of T cell responses to AZD1222 COVID-19 vaccine. The repertoire was sequenced with immunoSEQ multiplex PCR; TCRdb's copy has only in-frame clones and lacks some. The table includes about 96,000 clones, 89% detected once. The material sequenced was peripheral blood, taken on day 0 of AZD1222 vaccination. The receptors come from an adult in good health. Each CDR3 is given with its conserved first and last residue. D genes are given only for firm matches. Some rows have no size entry. The others give once, few or many, or a class for an expanded clone.

TRBJ1-6	TRBV4-3	NA	NA	TGCGCCAGCAGCCACACAGGGATTTTGAATTCACCCCTCCACTTT	CASSHTGILNSPLHF
TRBJ2-5	TRBV28	NA	NA	TGTGCCAGCAGTCCCCGGGTTCAAAGGGGGACCCAGTACTTC	CASSPRVQRGTQYF
TRBJ2-5	TRBV15	NA	NA	TGTGCCACCAGCAGAGATGGGTCCTCAAGGAGGACCCAGTACTTC	CATSRDGSSRRTQYF
TRBJ1-6	TRBV3-1/TRBV3-2	NA	NA	TGTGCCAGCAGCCAAGGGGGCTATAATTCACCCCTCCACTTT	CASSQGGYNSPLHF
TRBJ2-7	TRBV30	NA	NA	TGTGCCTGGGGGAGAACAGCATTATACGAGCAGTACTTC	CAWGRTALYEQYF
TRBJ1-4	TRBV13	once	TRBD1	TGTGCCAGCAGCTTATTGGGACAGGGGGCGACAACTAATGAAAAACTGTTTTTT	CASSLLGQGATTNEKLFF
TRBJ1-2	TRBV5-1	NA	TRBD1	TGCGCCAGCAGCTCGGTGGGAGGGGACAGTGGCTACACCTTC	CASSSVGGDSGYTF
TRBJ2-2	TRBV24-1	NA	TRBD2	TGTGCCACCAGTGACTTGACTAGCGGGGGGCTTAGGGACACCGGGGAGCTGTTTTTT	CATSDLTSGGLRDTGELFF
TRBJ1-2	TRBV4-1	NA	TRBD1	TGCGCCAGCAGCCAAGTACTCAGGGGGAGCCATCCCAAAGCTAACTATGGCTACACCTTC	CASSQVLRGSHPKANYGYTF
TRBJ1-1	TRBV3-1/TRBV3-2	NA	NA	TGTGCCAGCAGCCCCGGTCGGCCGAACACTGAAGCTTTCTTT	CASSPGRPNTEAFF
TRBJ1-3	TRBV10-3	NA	NA	TGTGCCATCGGACTCTCCGAGGGGGGAAACACCATATATTTT	CAIGLSEGGNTIYF
TRBJ1-2	TRBV5-4	few	TRBD1	TGTGCCAGCAGCCCTAGGTCCGGACAGGTCTATGGCTACACCTTC	CASSPRSGQVYGYTF
TRBJ1-1	TRBV3-1/TRBV3-2	NA	NA	TGTGCCAGCAGCCAAGTTAGCAGGGTGAACACTGAAGCTTTCTTT	CASSQVSRVNTEAFF
TRBJ1-2	TRBV7-8	NA	NA	TGTGCCAGCAGCCCTAGTGGGTCTGGCTACACCTTC	CASSPSGSGYTF
TRBJ2-4	TRBV5-5	few	TRBD2	TGTGCCAGCAGCGCCGGGAGGGGCCAAGCCAAAAACATTCAGTACTTC	CASSAGRGQAKNIQYF
TRBJ1-1	TRBV2	NA	TRBD1	TGTGCCAGCAGGGGAAGGACAGGGAACACTGAAGCTTTCTTT	CASRGRTGNTEAFF
TRBJ2-5	TRBV30	NA	NA	TGTGCCTGGAGCGTGGGTTTACAAGAGACCCAGTACTTC	CAWSVGLQETQYF
TRBJ1-2	TRBV3-1/TRBV3-2	NA	TRBD1	TGTGCCAGCAACAAACGGGACAGACACTATGGCTACACCTTC	CASNKRDRHYGYTF
TRBJ2-7	TRBV5-1	NA	TRBD2	TGCGCCAGCAGAAGCGGGGTCTACGAGCAGTACTTC	CASRSGVYEQYF
TRBJ2-3	TRBV5-4	NA	NA	TGTGCCAGCAGCTTGGTGGGACACTCCGAGGGTGTGACAGATACGCAGTATTTT	CASSLVGHSEGVTDTQYF
TRBJ1-1	TRBV15	NA	NA	TGTGCCACCAGCAGAGATCTGGGGACACGGACTGAAGCTTTCTTT	CATSRDLGTRTEAFF
TRBJ1-2	TRBV30	NA	NA	TGTGCCTGGAGTGTACCTCGCAGCTACTATGGCTACACCTTC	CAWSVPRSYYGYTF
TRBJ2-4	TRBV11-1	NA	TRBD1	TGTGCCAGCAGCTTAGCCTCGGGACAGGGTCTCATTCAGTACTTC	CASSLASGQGLIQYF
TRBJ2-3	TRBV3-1/TRBV3-2	NA	NA	TGTGCCAGCAGCCAGAACTCTGGGGGGGGCCGGTATTTT	CASSQNSGGGRYF
TRBJ2-7	TRBV30	NA	NA	TGTGCCTGGGGAGGGAGCTCCTACGAGCAGTACTTC	CAWGGSSYEQYF
TRBJ1-1	TRBV2	NA	NA	TGTGCCAGCAGTGGGACACGGGGCGGGACTGAAGCTTTCTTT	CASSGTRGGTEAFF
TRBJ2-1	TRBV18	NA	TRBD2	TGTGCCAGCTCACCAGGGCTAGCGGGGGGCCTAGAGAATGAGCAGTTCTTC	CASSPGLAGGLENEQFF
TRBJ2-3	TRBV13	NA	NA	TGTGCCAGCAGCTTGGGGGGCGGGGGTCGCACAGATACGCAGTATTTT	CASSLGGGGRTDTQYF